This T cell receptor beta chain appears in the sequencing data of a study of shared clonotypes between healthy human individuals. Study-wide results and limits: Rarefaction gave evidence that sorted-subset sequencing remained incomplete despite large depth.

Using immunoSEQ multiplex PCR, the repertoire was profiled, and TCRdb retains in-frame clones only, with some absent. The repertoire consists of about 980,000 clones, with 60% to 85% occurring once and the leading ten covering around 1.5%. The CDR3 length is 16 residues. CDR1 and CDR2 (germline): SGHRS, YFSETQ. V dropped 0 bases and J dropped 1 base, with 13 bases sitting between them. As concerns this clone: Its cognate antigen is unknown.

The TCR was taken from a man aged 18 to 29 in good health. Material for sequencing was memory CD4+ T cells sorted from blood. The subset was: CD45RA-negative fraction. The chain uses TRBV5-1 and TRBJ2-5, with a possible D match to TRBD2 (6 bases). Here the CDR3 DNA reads TGCGCCAGCAGCTTGGAAGGGACTTTGTTCCAAGAGACCCAGTACTTC. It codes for CASSLEGTLFQETQYF.